This entry concerns a single TCR beta chain. This CDR3 region has 13 residues. In germline, CDR1 is MNHEY, CDR2 SVGAGI. The V gene lost 7 bases and the J gene lost 4 bases, with 8 bases spanning the gap. Authors' processing steps: Estimation of nucleated cell counts relied on the amplification of reference gene primers. Here immunoSEQ multiplex PCR was the method, and the copy in TCRdb shows in-frame clones only, minus some. D and trimming were read from the DNA, whereas the V and J calls and clone size are those reported in that table. This table holds over 250,000 clones, 70% to 85% found once. This specimen comes from a study of blood T cell repertoires in COVID-19.

The chain employs TRBV6-5 and TRBJ1-6; D not resolved. The sample consisted of peripheral blood. The sequence was collected from a woman of 80 years or more with acute or convalescent COVID-19. In DNA form, the CDR3 reads TGTGCCAGCAACACAGAGTATAATTCACCCCTCCACTTT. It translates to CASNTEYNSPLHF.